These 17 T cell receptor beta chains came from one sample sequenced in a study of blood T cell repertoires in COVID-19. The protocol was immunoSEQ multiplex PCR, while the TCRdb copy is restricted to in-frame clones and leaves out a portion. The table includes roughly 200,000 clones, approximately 85% detected once. Sequencing input: peripheral blood. All receptors come from a man in his 60s with acute or convalescent COVID-19.

The chain combines TRBV28 with TRBJ1-2, with D possibly being TRBD1 (6 bases). From germline, CDR1 is MDHEN and CDR2 SYDVKM. The V gene lost 1 base and the J gene lost 2 bases, with 20 bases spanning the gap. The CDR3 is 18 amino acids. The CDR3 reads CASSLSWLGQLENYGYTF. CDR3 sequence (DNA): TGTGCCAGCAGTTTATCGTGGCTTGGACAGCTAGAGAACTATGGCTACACCTTC.

The chain employs TRBV28 and TRBJ2-2, with 12 bases that match TRBD2. The CDR3 consists of 18 residues. V lost 1 base and J lost 2; bases outside the gene matches: 5. The germline V gene has CDR1 MDHEN and CDR2 SYDVKM. The CDR3, as DNA: TGTGCCAGCAGTTTATTGCTAGCGGGAGGGCGAAACACCGGGGAGCTGTTTTTT. Its translation: CASSLLLAGGRNTGELFF.

This chain connects TRBV9 to TRBJ2-7, with 14 bases matching TRBD2. Germline CDR1 reads SGDLS; CDR2 reads YYNGEE. This CDR3 is built from 16 residues. V was clipped by 2 bases and J by 5 bases; unmatched bases: 6. CDR3 nucleotides: TGTGCCAGCAGCGTCGGGACTAGCGGGAGTAACCACGAGCAGTACTTC. Encoded protein: CASSVGTSGSNHEQYF.

The table lists this clone with a count of one. This chain connects TRBV19 to TRBJ1-5; TRBD1 might be the D (5 bases). Germline V CDR1 and CDR2: LNHDA, SQIVND (reference sequence). The CDR3 consists of 15 residues. Trimming took 3 bases from V and 2 from J, leaving 11 bases between them. This chain's CDR3 is CASSIQGTGNQPQHF. The CDR3 nucleotides are TGTGCCAGTAGTATCCAGGGAACAGGCAATCAGCCCCAGCATTTT.

The V and J genes are TRBV5-1 and TRBJ2-2; a weak D match, TRBD2 (5 bases). There are 14 residues in the CDR3. V dropped 1 base and J dropped 5 bases, with 9 bases sitting between them. Germline V lookup: CDR1 SGHRS, CDR2 YFSETQ. The CDR3 DNA follows: TGCGCCAGCAGCTTGACGGACTTAACCGGGGAGCTGTTTTTT. This translates into CASSLTDLTGELFF.

The V call is TRBV9, the J call TRBJ2-7; D might be TRBD2 (5 bases). This CDR3 has 16 residues. Germline values: CDR1 SGDLS, CDR2 YYNGEE. V shed 0 bases and J shed 6 bases, with 19 bases lying between them. CDR3 sequence: CASSVGTPVASGEQYF. In nucleotides, the CDR3 is TGTGCCAGCAGCGTAGGGACCCCAGTAGCGTCGGGCGAGCAGTACTTC. The variable domain in full, completed from reference TRBV9 and TRBJ2-7, reads DSGVTQTPKHLITATGQRVTLRCSPRSGDLSVYWYQQSLDQGLQFLIQYYNGEERAKGNILERFSAQQFPDLHSELNLSSLELGDSALYFCASSVGTPVASGEQYFGPGTRLTVT.

The chain is built from TRBV3-1 (or the pseudogene TRBV3-2) and TRBJ2-7, with 7 bases matching TRBD2. CDR1 and CDR2 from the germline V gene are LGHDT and YNNKEL (reference sequence). J was trimmed by 7 bases and V by 1 base; bases with no gene match: 7. CDR3 size: 14 residues. Here the CDR3 DNA reads TGTGCCAGCAGCCAAGGGGGAGGGAAGGGAGAGCAGTACTTC. Its translation: CASSQGGGKGEQYF.

This chain links TRBV7-9 with TRBJ1-6; possibly TRBD1 for D (6 bases). The V gene's germline CDR1 is SEHNR and CDR2 FQNEAQ (reference sequence). This CDR3 comprises 16 residues. V was shortened by 5 bases and J by 13 bases, with 24 bases between the two germline ends. CDR3 sequence reads: CASSQNTYRDGSPLHF. The CDR3 DNA reads TGTGCCAGCAGCCAGAATACTTACAGGGATGGTTCCCCCCTCCACTTT.

Only one count was recorded for this clone. This CDR3 is CASSGIAGGLDEQYF. The CDR3 DNA reads TGCGCCAGCAGCGGTATAGCGGGAGGGCTGGACGAGCAGTACTTC. V gene TRBV5-1 combines with J gene TRBJ2-7; TRBD2 aligns across 11 bases. In germline, CDR1 is SGHRS, CDR2 YFSETQ. The junction had 8 bases not matched to a gene; V was cut back by 4 bases and J by 5 bases. The CDR3 runs 15 residues.

The sample holds one count of this clone. Additional DNA sequences in this sample encode the identical CDR3. The chain carries TRBV28 and TRBJ1-5, with TRBD1 matching over 8 bases. J lost 5 bases, V lost 5 bases, and 8 bases had no gene match. Germline V gives CDR1 MDHEN, CDR2 SYDVKM. The CDR3 covers 15 residues. CDR3: CASSPRTGLYQPQHF. The CDR3 bases are TGTGCCAGCAGTCCCCGGACAGGGTTGTATCAGCCCCAGCATTTT.

The rearrangement links TRBV5-1 to TRBJ2-7, with 7 nucleotides matching TRBD1. Germline V gene lookup returns CDR1 SGHRS and CDR2 YFSETQ. This CDR3 is built from 14 residues. The trim removed 0 bases at V and 4 bases at J, leaving 4 bases unmatched. The CDR3 DNA sequence: TGCGCCAGCAGCTTGGCCCCACAGGGGTACGAGCAGTACTTC. As protein: CASSLAPQGYEQYF.

The chain links TRBV30 to TRBJ2-1; 9 bases are shared with TRBD2. The CDR3 consists of 14 residues. CDR1 and CDR2 (germline): GTSNPN, SVGIG (reference sequence). The J segment lost 7 bases and the V segment lost 5 bases, leaving 9 bases of the junction unmatched. DNA for the CDR3: TGTGCCTGGTCTGGGACTAGCTTTAAGAATGAGCAGTTCTTC. Protein: CAWSGTSFKNEQFF. The variable domain in full, with the rest retrieved from reference TRBV30 and TRBJ2-1, is SQTIHQWPATLVQPVGSPLSLECTVEGTSNPNLYWYRQAAGRGLQLLFYSVGIGQISSEVPQNLSASRPQDRQFILSSKKLLLSDSGFYLCAWSGTSFKNEQFFGPGTRLTVL.

The chain combines TRBV18 with TRBJ2-1, with TRBD2 matching over 7 bases. With V trimmed by 0 bases and J by 5 bases, 4 bases remained unmatched. Germline CDR1 is KGHSH and CDR2 is LQKENI. The CDR3 covers 15 residues. CDR3 nucleotide sequence: TGTGCCAGCTCACCACCGGGACTATCAGACAATGAGCAGTTCTTC. It yields the protein CASSPPGLSDNEQFF.

The chain carries TRBV7-2 and TRBJ2-2, with D unresolved. Per the germline V gene, CDR1 is SGHTA and CDR2 is FQGNSA. V was cut by 2 bases and J by 4 bases, with 17 bases left in between. CDR3 size: 17 residues. The CDR3 loop is CASSLLIPYRSTGELFF. CDR3 DNA: TGTGCCAGCAGCTTATTGATCCCCTATCGTAGCACCGGGGAGCTGTTTTTT.

The chain is built from TRBV5-1 and TRBJ2-1, with a weak D call TRBD2 (6 bases). The V gene's germline CDR1 is SGHRS and CDR2 YFSETQ. The germline V and J ends were trimmed by 0 bases and 2 bases, with 9 bases remaining between them. This CDR3 contains 15 residues. Here the CDR3 reads CASSLAGETYNEQFF. In DNA form, the CDR3 reads TGCGCCAGCAGCTTGGCGGGAGAGACCTACAATGAGCAGTTCTTC.

The chain joins TRBV9 to TRBJ1-1, with TRBD1 identical over 7 bases. Looked up from germline, CDR1 is SGDLS and CDR2 is YYNGEE. The trim removed 2 bases at V and 0 bases at J, leaving 10 bases unmatched. The CDR3 has 17 amino acids. As DNA, the CDR3 is TGTGCCAGCAGCGTGCGACCAGGGGGGAACATGAACACTGAAGCTTTCTTT. Amino acids: CASSVRPGGNMNTEAFF.

The genes are TRBV27 and TRBJ2-5; a weak D match, TRBD1 (6 bases). V lost 3 bases, J lost 5 bases, and 10 bases lay in between. The germline V gene has CDR1 MNHEY and CDR2 SMNVEV (reference sequence). This CDR3 has 13 amino acids. In nucleotides, the CDR3 is TGTGCCAGCAGTTTTGACAGGAAGGAGACCCAGTACTTC. This sequence encodes CASSFDRKETQYF.